The entry below describes one T cell receptor (beta chain). Its antigen is not identified. This sample is drawn from a study of Graves' ophthalmopathy and Graves' hyperthyroidism. Background on the study: The authors collected peripheral blood at initial diagnosis, before any treatment.

Investigators amplified TCR beta CDR3 regions from RNA transcripts. First-round RT-PCR used HTBI primers; second-round multiplex PCR followed. TCRdb ran MiXCR on the multiplex PCR reads and lists one entry per CDR3 protein. The table has 52,000 or so distinct CDR3 sequences, around 50% seen once. Study observations and caveats: The model's prediction of ophthalmopathy progression had approximately 67% sensitivity and around 78% specificity. Most clonotypes expanded in thyroid above 0.001 frequency were present in blood too.

PBMCs came from roughly 10 ml of fresh peripheral blood. There are 15 residues in the CDR3. The germline gives CDR1 SGHTA, CDR2 FQGNSA. V lost 2 bases, J lost 9 bases, and 10 bases stayed unmatched. The sample consisted of peripheral blood. The rearrangement uses TRBV7-2 and TRBJ2-1; 7 bases align to TRBD1. This TCR was sampled from an adult woman with Graves' ophthalmopathy. CDR3 DNA sequence: TGTGCCAGCAGCTTAAGTACAGGGGTTCGCTCTGAGCAGTTCTTC. It encodes CASSLSTGVRSEQFF.